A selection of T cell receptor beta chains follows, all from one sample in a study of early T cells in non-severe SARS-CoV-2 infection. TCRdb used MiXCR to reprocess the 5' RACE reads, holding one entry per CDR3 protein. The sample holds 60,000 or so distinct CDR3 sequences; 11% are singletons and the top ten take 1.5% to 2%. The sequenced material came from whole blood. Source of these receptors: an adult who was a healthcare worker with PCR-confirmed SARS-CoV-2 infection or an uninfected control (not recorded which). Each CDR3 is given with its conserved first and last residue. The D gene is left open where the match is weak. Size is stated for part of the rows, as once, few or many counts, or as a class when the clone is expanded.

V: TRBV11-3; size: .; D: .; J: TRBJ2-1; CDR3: CASSFVRGNNEQFF; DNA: TGTGCCAGCAGCTTTGTGAGGGGAAACAATGAGCAGTTCTTC
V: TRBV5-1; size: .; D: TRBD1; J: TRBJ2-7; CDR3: CASSSSTGPPYEQYF; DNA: TGCGCCAGCAGCTCTTCGACAGGGCCCCCCTACGAGCAGTACTTC
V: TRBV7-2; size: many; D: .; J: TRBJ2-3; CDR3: CASSLDRGDTQYF; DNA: TGTGCCAGCAGCCTAGACCGAGGGGATACGCAGTATTTT
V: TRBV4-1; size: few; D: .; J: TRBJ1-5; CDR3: CASSREEGGSNQPQHF; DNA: TGCGCCAGCAGCCGGGAAGAGGGGGGTAGCAATCAGCCCCAGCATTTT
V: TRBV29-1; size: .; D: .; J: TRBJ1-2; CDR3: CSVEGRVNYGYTF; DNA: TGCAGCGTTGAGGGCAGGGTGAACTATGGCTACACCTTC
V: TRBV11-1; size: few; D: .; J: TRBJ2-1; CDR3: CASSLQAGIDEQFF; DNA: TGTGCCAGCAGCTTACAAGCGGGTATCGATGAGCAGTTCTTC
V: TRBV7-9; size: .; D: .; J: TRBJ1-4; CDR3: CASRQTMVDKEKLFF; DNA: TGTGCCAGCAGACAGACTATGGTGGATAAGGAAAAACTGTTTTTT
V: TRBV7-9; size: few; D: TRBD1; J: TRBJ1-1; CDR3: CASSSQGGTEAFF; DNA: TGTGCCAGCAGCTCCCAGGGGGGGACTGAAGCTTTCTTT
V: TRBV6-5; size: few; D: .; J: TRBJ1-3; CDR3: CASTSGNTIYF; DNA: TGTGCCAGTACCTCTGGAAACACCATATATTTT
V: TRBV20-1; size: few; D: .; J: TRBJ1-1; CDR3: CSATPPPGNTEAFF; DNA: TGCAGTGCTACCCCCCCACCGGGGAACACTGAAGCTTTCTTT
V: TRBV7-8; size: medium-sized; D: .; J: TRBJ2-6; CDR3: CASTYAGANVLTF; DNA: TGTGCCAGCACCTATGCTGGGGCCAACGTCCTGACTTTC
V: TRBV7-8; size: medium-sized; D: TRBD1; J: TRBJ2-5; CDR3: CASSLVRTGVAETQYF; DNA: TGTGCCAGCAGCTTAGTCCGGACAGGGGTGGCCGAGACCCAGTACTTC
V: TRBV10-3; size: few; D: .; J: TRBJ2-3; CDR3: CAISESGGTATDTQYF; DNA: TGTGCCATCAGTGAGTCGGGGGGGACAGCCACAGATACGCAGTATTTT
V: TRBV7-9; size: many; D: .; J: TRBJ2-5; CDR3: CASSLALQGSGETQYF; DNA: TGTGCCAGCAGCTTAGCTCTACAGGGTTCGGGAGAGACCCAGTACTTC
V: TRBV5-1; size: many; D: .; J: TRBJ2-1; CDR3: CASSLGHSSYNEQFF; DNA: TGCGCCAGCAGCTTAGGACACAGCTCCTACAATGAGCAGTTCTTC
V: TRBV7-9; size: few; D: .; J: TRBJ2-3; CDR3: CASTPGQAGTDTQYF; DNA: TGTGCCAGCACCCCCGGGCAGGCCGGGACAGATACGCAGTATTTT
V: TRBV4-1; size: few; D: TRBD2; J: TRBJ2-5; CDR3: CASSQDQTSGGAGETQYF; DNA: TGCGCCAGCAGCCAAGATCAGACTAGCGGGGGGGCTGGAGAGACCCAGTACTTC
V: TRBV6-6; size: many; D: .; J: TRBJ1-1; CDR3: CASTMGGTEAFF; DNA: TGTGCCAGCACTATGGGCGGGACTGAAGCTTTCTTT
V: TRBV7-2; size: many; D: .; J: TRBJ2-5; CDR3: CASSLAPETQYF; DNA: TGTGCCAGCAGCTTAGCTCCAGAGACCCAGTACTTC
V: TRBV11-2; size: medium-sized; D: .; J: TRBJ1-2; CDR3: CASSLDRRAGSHGYTF; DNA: TGTGCCAGCAGCTTAGATCGGAGGGCAGGGAGTCATGGCTACACCTTC
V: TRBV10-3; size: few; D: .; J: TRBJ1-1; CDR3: CAISEYRDLNTEAFF; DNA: TGTGCCATCAGTGAGTATCGGGACTTGAACACTGAAGCTTTCTTT
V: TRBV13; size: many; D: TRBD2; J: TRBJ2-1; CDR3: CASTAGGSGEQFF; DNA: TGTGCCAGTACGGCGGGGGGCTCAGGGGAGCAGTTCTTC
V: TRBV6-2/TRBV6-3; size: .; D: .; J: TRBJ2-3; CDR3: CASSRLTNTQYF; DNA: TGTGCCAGCAGCCGTCTGACGAATACGCAGTATTTT
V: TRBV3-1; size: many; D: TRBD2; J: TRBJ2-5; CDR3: CASTRGEETQYF; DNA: TGTGCCAGCACACGGGGGGAAGAGACCCAGTACTTC
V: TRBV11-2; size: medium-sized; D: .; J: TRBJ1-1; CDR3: CASSFWGGQLDEAFF; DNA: TGTGCCAGCAGCTTTTGGGGTGGACAGCTCGATGAAGCTTTCTTT
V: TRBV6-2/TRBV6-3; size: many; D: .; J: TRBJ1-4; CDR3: CASRPPGPSGEKLFF; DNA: TGTGCCAGCAGGCCCCCGGGACCCTCTGGGGAAAAACTGTTTTTT
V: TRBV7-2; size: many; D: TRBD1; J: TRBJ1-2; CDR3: CASSPNAGTGVVYGYTF; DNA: TGTGCCAGCAGCCCCAACGCCGGGACAGGGGTCGTCTATGGCTACACCTTC
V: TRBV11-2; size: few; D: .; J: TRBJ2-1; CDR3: CASSLVYGGDYNEQFF; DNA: TGTGCCAGCAGCTTAGTGTACGGGGGCGATTACAATGAGCAGTTCTTC
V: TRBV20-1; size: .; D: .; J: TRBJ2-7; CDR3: CSANPSGTSEQYF; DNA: TGCAGTGCAAACCCTTCCGGGACCAGCGAGCAGTACTTC
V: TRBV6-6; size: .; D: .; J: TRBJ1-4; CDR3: CASSYSRTLEKLFF; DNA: TGTGCCAGCAGTTACTCCAGGACTCTTGAAAAACTGTTTTTT
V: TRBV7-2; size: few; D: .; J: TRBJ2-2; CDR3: CASSPTVNTGELFF; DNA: TGTGCCAGCAGCCCGACAGTGAACACCGGGGAGCTGTTTTTT
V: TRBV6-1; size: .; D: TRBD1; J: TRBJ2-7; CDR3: CASSGRTGVQSYEQYF; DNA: TGTGCCAGCAGTGGGCGTACAGGGGTTCAATCCTACGAGCAGTACTTC
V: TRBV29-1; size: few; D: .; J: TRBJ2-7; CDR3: CSARALDYEQYF; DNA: TGCAGCGCCAGGGCCCTAGACTACGAGCAGTACTTC